This is a list of T cell receptor beta chains from one sample in a study of blood T cell repertoires in COVID-19. Here immunoSEQ multiplex PCR was the method, and the copy in TCRdb shows in-frame clones only, minus some. The profile shows around 140,000 clones, roughly 82% of them singletons. The sample was peripheral blood. The receptors were sampled from a man between 60 and 75 years old with active or convalescent COVID-19. CDR3s include the opening cysteine and the closing phenylalanine or tryptophan. D genes are given only for firm matches. The size field is filled for only some rows; it gives once, few, many or a size class.

.	TRBJ1-3	.	TRBV4-3	17	TGCGCCAGCAGCCAAGCTCTTAACAGGCTATCTGGAAACACCATATATTTT	CASSQALNRLSGNTIYF
TRBD1	TRBJ2-3	.	TRBV11-3	17	TGTGCCAGCAGCTCCCACCCGACAGGGTCACTTCGCGATACGCAGTATTTT	CASSSHPTGSLRDTQYF
.	TRBJ1-4	.	TRBV4-3	17	TGCGCCAGCAGCCAACTAGCATTCCTCAGGGGAGAAGAAAAACTGTTTTTT	CASSQLAFLRGEEKLFF
TRBD2	TRBJ2-1	.	TRBV2	16	TGTGCCAGCAGTGAGGGACTAGCCGGAGCGGGTTTTGAGCAGTTCTTC	CASSEGLAGAGFEQFF
.	TRBJ2-1	.	TRBV24-1	13	TGTGCCACCAGTGATGTGGCTTGGAATGAGCAGTTCTTC	CATSDVAWNEQFF
TRBD1	TRBJ1-4	once	TRBV25-1	11	TGTGCCAGCTATGGGACAGGAGGACTGTTTTTT	CASYGTGGLFF
.	TRBJ1-2	.	TRBV11-2	13	TGTGCCAGCAGCTTCACTCTTAACTATGGCTACACCTTC	CASSFTLNYGYTF
.	TRBJ2-7	.	TRBV4-1	16	TGCGCCAGCAGCCAAGCGGACAGAAAAAGAATCTACGAGCAGTACTTC	CASSQADRKRIYEQYF
TRBD1	TRBJ2-5	.	TRBV19	16	TGTGCCAGTAGTATAGGGGGGACAGGGGGCCAAGAGACCCAGTACTTC	CASSIGGTGGQETQYF
.	TRBJ1-5	.	TRBV2	14	TGTGCCAGCAGTACAGGTCAGGTGGGTCAGCCCCAGCATTTT	CASSTGQVGQPQHF
.	TRBJ1-6	.	TRBV2	14	TGTGCCAGCAGTGTAAGGGGAAGTAATTCACCCCTCCACTTT	CASSVRGSNSPLHF
TRBD2	TRBJ2-2	.	TRBV7-9	16	TGTGCCAGCATCGTTGTCGGGGCGGGGGTCTCCGGGGAGCTGTTTTTT	CASIVVGAGVSGELFF
TRBD2	TRBJ2-1	.	TRBV7-9	15	TGTGCCAGCAGCCATCATAGCGGGAGCTTAAATGAGCAGTTCTTC	CASSHHSGSLNEQFF
.	TRBJ2-2	.	TRBV2	16	TGTGCCAGCAGCGGAGGGACAGTATCAGGCACCGGGGAGCTGTTTTTT	CASSGGTVSGTGELFF
.	TRBJ2-5	.	TRBV7-7	13	TGTGCCAGCAGCCCTGGGCCAGAAGAGACCCAGTACTTC	CASSPGPEETQYF
.	TRBJ2-5	.	TRBV10-3	13	TGTGCCTCTGCCCGGGTAGCGGAAGAGACCCAGTACTTC	CASARVAEETQYF
.	TRBJ2-7	.	TRBV7-2	13	TGTGCCAGCAGCTTAGCCCCGGGGAACGAGCAGTACTTC	CASSLAPGNEQYF
.	TRBJ2-1	.	TRBV11-3	14	TGTGCCAGCAGCTCTGACAGGACGGGGAATGAGCAGTTCTTC	CASSSDRTGNEQFF